One sample yielded the 5 T cell receptor beta chains listed below, sequenced in a study of blood T cell repertoires in COVID-19. Sequenced by immunoSEQ multiplex PCR; TCRdb stores in-frame clones only, minus some. Of a few hundred thousand clones listed, about four fifths are singletons. Sequencing input: peripheral blood. The receptors were gathered from a woman aged 40-49 years who had recovered from COVID-19.

The chain is built from TRBV30 and TRBJ2-7; the D gene is possibly TRBD1 (6 bases). Germline V CDR1 and CDR2: GTSNPN, SVGIG (reference sequence). Trimming removed 0 bases from V and 3 bases from J, with 6 bases in between. This CDR3 comprises 12 residues. The CDR3: CAWSVQGYEQYF. DNA for the CDR3: TGTGCCTGGAGTGTACAGGGCTACGAGCAGTACTTC.

V and J are TRBV27 and TRBJ1-3; no firm D call. V dropped 5 bases and J dropped 3 bases, with 8 bases sitting between them. Germline V gene lookup returns CDR1 MNHEY and CDR2 SMNVEV (reference sequence). This CDR3 comprises 13 residues. The CDR3 reads CASSITGGNTIYF. The DNA of the CDR3 is TGTGCCAGCAGTATTACTGGTGGAAACACCATATATTTT.

This clone was counted between two and nine times. V usage is TRBV2 and J usage is TRBJ1-2; TRBD1 agrees at 8 bases. CDR1 and CDR2 (germline): SNHLY, FYNNEI. J was trimmed by 3 bases and V by 4 bases; bases with no gene match: 4. This CDR3 spans 14 amino acids. This chain's CDR3 is CASSGDRYYYGYTF. CDR3 nucleotides: TGTGCCAGCAGTGGGGACAGGTATTACTATGGCTACACCTTC.

This sequence joins TRBV7-9 and TRBJ2-6; tentative D call: TRBD1 (5 bases). V dropped 5 bases and J dropped 0 bases, with 20 bases sitting between them. The V gene's germline CDR1 is SEHNR and CDR2 FQNEAQ (reference sequence). This CDR3 region has 19 residues. The CDR3 nucleotides read TGTGCCAGCAGCCTCCTCCTGACAGTAGACCTCTCTGGGGCCAACGTCCTGACTTTC. Translating it yields CASSLLLTVDLSGANVLTF.

V usage is TRBV3-1 (or the pseudogene TRBV3-2) and J usage is TRBJ1-6; possible D gene TRBD1, 5 bases. The CDR3 totals 17 residues. Germline V gene data show CDR1 as LGHDT and CDR2 as YNNKEL (reference sequence). The ends were cut back, 0 bases at V and 6 bases at J, with 15 bases in the middle. CDR3 region: CASSQDRGGLLNSPLHF. The CDR3 DNA reads as TGTGCCAGCAGCCAAGATAGGGGAGGCTTACTTAATTCACCCCTCCACTTT.